A selection of T cell receptor beta chains follows, all from one sample in a study of T cell responses to AZD1222 COVID-19 vaccine. Sequencing used immunoSEQ multiplex PCR; TCRdb keeps in-frame clones, though not all of them. Of around 80,000 clones in the sample, roughly 84% are singletons; the top ten hold approximately 10%. Specimen: peripheral blood, collected on day 0 of AZD1222 vaccination. The receptors were gathered from an adult in good health. Both conserved end residues are part of each CDR3. Fields, in order: CDR3 length, D gene, J gene, clone size, V gene, CDR3 protein, CDR3 DNA. D genes are given only for firm matches. Only part of the rows carry a size: once, few, many, or a class if the clone is expanded.

length: 12
D: NA
J: TRBJ1-5
size: NA
V: TRBV12-3/TRBV12-4
CDR3: CASSLIGRPQHF
DNA: TGTGCCAGCAGTTTAATCGGTCGGCCCCAGCATTTT

length: 15
D: TRBD2
J: TRBJ2-5
size: NA
V: TRBV5-4
CDR3: CASSFLSSGRETQYF
DNA: TGTGCCAGCAGCTTCCTGTCTAGCGGAAGAGAGACCCAGTACTTC

length: 15
D: NA
J: TRBJ1-5
size: NA
V: TRBV28
CDR3: CASSLQGTRNQPQHF
DNA: TGTGCCAGCAGTTTACAGGGGACTCGGAATCAGCCCCAGCATTTT

length: 14
D: NA
J: TRBJ1-5
size: few
V: TRBV27
CDR3: CASSFGRDHQPQHF
DNA: TGTGCCAGCAGTTTTGGCAGGGACCATCAGCCCCAGCATTTT

length: 15
D: NA
J: TRBJ2-5
size: once
V: TRBV25-1
CDR3: CASSLGNSPGETQYF
DNA: TGTGCCAGCAGTTTGGGGAACTCTCCTGGGGAGACCCAGTACTTC

length: 11
D: NA
J: TRBJ2-1
size: once
V: TRBV11-2
CDR3: CASSPHNEQFF
DNA: TGTGCCAGCAGCCCACACAATGAGCAGTTCTTC

length: 14
D: NA
J: TRBJ2-1
size: NA
V: TRBV29-1
CDR3: CSVRPPAGGHEQFF
DNA: TGCAGCGTCCGCCCCCCGGCAGGGGGGCATGAGCAGTTCTTC

length: 13
D: NA
J: TRBJ1-1
size: NA
V: TRBV4-1
CDR3: CASMLTPNTEAFF
DNA: TGCGCCAGCATGCTGACGCCTAACACTGAAGCTTTCTTT

length: 15
D: NA
J: TRBJ1-4
size: NA
V: TRBV14
CDR3: CASSRGQATNEKLFF
DNA: TGTGCCAGCAGCCGAGGGCAAGCAACTAATGAAAAACTGTTTTTT

length: 13
D: NA
J: TRBJ1-2
size: NA
V: TRBV5-1
CDR3: CASSLEQIGGYTF
DNA: TGCGCCAGCAGCTTGGAACAGATCGGGGGCTACACCTTC

length: 16
D: TRBD2
J: TRBJ2-1
size: NA
V: TRBV24-1
CDR3: CATSDLASGSRNEQFF
DNA: TGTGCCACCAGTGATTTAGCTAGCGGGAGTAGGAATGAGCAGTTCTTC

length: 16
D: NA
J: TRBJ2-3
size: NA
V: TRBV9
CDR3: CASSVGVGEGTDTQYF
DNA: TGTGCCAGCAGCGTAGGTGTGGGAGAGGGCACAGATACGCAGTATTTT

length: 16
D: TRBD2
J: TRBJ2-3
size: NA
V: TRBV5-1
CDR3: CASSYGLAGRTDTQYF
DNA: TGCGCCAGCAGCTACGGACTAGCGGGCCGCACAGATACGCAGTATTTT

length: 12
D: NA
J: TRBJ1-5
size: NA
V: TRBV6-5
CDR3: CASSSQGQPQHF
DNA: TGTGCCAGCAGTTCCCAGGGACAGCCCCAGCATTTT

length: 15
D: NA
J: TRBJ2-3
size: NA
V: TRBV7-2
CDR3: CASSFVGGLTDTQYF
DNA: TGTGCCAGCAGCTTCGTGGGCGGTCTCACAGATACGCAGTATTTT

length: 15
D: NA
J: TRBJ2-7
size: NA
V: TRBV7-9
CDR3: CASSPRQDSHYEQYF
DNA: TGTGCCAGCAGTCCTCGACAGGATTCTCACTACGAGCAGTACTTC

length: 16
D: NA
J: TRBJ2-5
size: NA
V: TRBV10-3
CDR3: CAISESGIQGQETQYF
DNA: TGTGCCATCAGTGAGTCAGGGATACAGGGACAAGAGACCCAGTACTTC

length: 15
D: NA
J: TRBJ2-2
size: NA
V: TRBV11-3
CDR3: CASSLAPDGTGELFF
DNA: TGTGCCAGCAGCTTAGCCCCCGACGGGACCGGGGAGCTGTTTTTT

length: 14
D: NA
J: TRBJ1-5
size: NA
V: TRBV4-2
CDR3: CASSQGGSDQPQHF
DNA: TGTGCCAGCAGCCAAGGGGGCTCTGATCAGCCCCAGCATTTT

length: 14
D: TRBD1
J: TRBJ2-3
size: once
V: TRBV6-5
CDR3: CASGDRGVSDTQYF
DNA: TGTGCCAGCGGGGACAGGGGGGTATCAGATACGCAGTATTTT

length: 17
D: TRBD2
J: TRBJ2-4
size: NA
V: TRBV12-5
CDR3: CASGFEVAGLAKNIQYF
DNA: TGTGCTAGTGGTTTTGAGGTAGCGGGGCTAGCCAAAAACATTCAGTACTTC

length: 15
D: NA
J: TRBJ1-1
size: NA
V: TRBV6-1
CDR3: CASSEGPGRITEAFF
DNA: TGTGCCAGCAGTGAGGGCCCAGGGCGGATCACTGAAGCTTTCTTT

length: 13
D: NA
J: TRBJ1-5
size: NA
V: TRBV28
CDR3: CASSGAGNQPQHF
DNA: TGTGCCAGCAGTGGAGCAGGGAATCAGCCCCAGCATTTT

length: 16
D: TRBD2
J: TRBJ2-3
size: NA
V: TRBV11-3
CDR3: CASSLRLAEYTDTQYF
DNA: TGTGCCAGCAGCCTCCGACTAGCGGAGTACACAGATACGCAGTATTTT

length: 14
D: NA
J: TRBJ1-5
size: NA
V: TRBV6-5
CDR3: CASSYGGANQPQHF
DNA: TGTGCCAGCAGTTACGGGGGAGCCAATCAGCCCCAGCATTTT

length: 13
D: NA
J: TRBJ2-3
size: NA
V: TRBV28
CDR3: CASSTTGLDTQYF
DNA: TGTGCCAGCAGTACCACAGGGTTGGATACGCAGTATTTT

length: 15
D: TRBD1
J: TRBJ2-2
size: NA
V: TRBV5-1
CDR3: CASSRTGRDTGELFF
DNA: TGCGCCAGCAGCCGGACAGGGCGAGACACCGGGGAGCTGTTTTTT

length: 14
D: NA
J: TRBJ2-5
size: NA
V: TRBV27
CDR3: CASSSAGAGETQYF
DNA: TGTGCCAGCAGTTCGGCGGGGGCCGGAGAGACCCAGTACTTC

length: 13
D: NA
J: TRBJ1-2
size: few
V: TRBV6-1
CDR3: CASSEGGSHGYTF
DNA: TGTGCCAGCAGTGAAGGAGGGTCCCATGGCTACACCTTC

length: 13
D: TRBD1
J: TRBJ2-7
size: NA
V: TRBV7-8
CDR3: CASSPRTGPGQYF
DNA: TGTGCCAGCAGCCCCCGGACAGGGCCAGGGCAGTACTTC

length: 15
D: NA
J: TRBJ1-6
size: NA
V: TRBV30
CDR3: CAWSLDISYNSPLHF
DNA: TGTGCCTGGAGTCTTGATATCTCCTATAATTCACCCCTCCACTTT

length: 14
D: TRBD2
J: TRBJ2-1
size: NA
V: TRBV9
CDR3: CASRREVQGNEQFF
DNA: TGTGCCAGCAGGCGGGAGGTCCAAGGGAATGAGCAGTTCTTC